The rows below give T cell receptor beta chains drawn from one sample of a study of OX40 agonist ivuxolimab in advanced cancers. The protocol was immunoSEQ multiplex PCR, while the TCRdb copy is restricted to in-frame clones and leaves out a portion. This sample has over 20,000 clones, with just over 85% found just once. Source: CD4+ or CD8+ T cells sorted from blood, taken in a trial of the OX40 agonist ivuxolimab. These receptors all stem from an adult with an advanced solid tumor such as melanoma, head and neck, liver or kidney cancer. Each CDR3 is given with its conserved first and last residue. D genes are given only for firm matches. For some rows the clone size is stated as once, few or many, or as a class when expanded; others skip it.

TRBJ2-7	TRBD2	TRBV27	.	TGTGCCAGCACCCCCCTAAGCGGGAGCTACGAGCAGTACTTC	CASTPLSGSYEQYF
TRBJ2-5	TRBD2	TRBV7-3	.	TGTGCCAGCAGCTTAACGGAGCGGGGGAGTGAGGAGACCCAGTACTTC	CASSLTERGSEETQYF
TRBJ2-2	TRBD2	TRBV7-8	few	TGTGCCAGTGGTAGGCTAGCGGGGGAGACTAACACCGGGGAGCTGTTTTTT	CASGRLAGETNTGELFF
TRBJ2-2	TRBD2	TRBV13	.	TGTGCCAGCAGCTTCACTAGCGGGGTGGACGGGGAGCTGTTTTTT	CASSFTSGVDGELFF
TRBJ2-7	.	TRBV5-6	.	TGTGCCAGCAGCCCGGCTGGGGGATTGTCTGACGAGCAGTACTTC	CASSPAGGLSDEQYF
TRBJ2-7	.	TRBV5-8	.	TGTGCCAGCAGCCCCATCGACAGTTACGAGCAGTACTTC	CASSPIDSYEQYF
TRBJ1-2	.	TRBV9	.	TGTGCCAGCAGCACCCAGACAGTAGACTATGGCTACACCTTC	CASSTQTVDYGYTF
TRBJ2-1	.	TRBV5-6	.	TGTGCCAGCAGCTCCCCGACTTCCGGGACCACGTACAATGAGCAGTTCTTC	CASSSPTSGTTYNEQFF
TRBJ2-7	.	TRBV28	.	TGTGCCAGCAGTCTCGGACTACTGGAAAAGTACTTC	CASSLGLLEKYF
TRBJ2-7	.	TRBV15	once	TGTGCCACCAGCAGCCCAAACAGGAACTCCTACGAGCAGTACTTC	CATSSPNRNSYEQYF
TRBJ2-2	TRBD2	TRBV7-3	.	TGTGCCAGCAGCCCCGCGGGGGGCGGCACCGGGGAGCTGTTTTTT	CASSPAGGGTGELFF
TRBJ2-5	TRBD2	TRBV7-2	.	TGTGCCAGCAGCCAATCTAAGGAACTAGCGGGAGAAGAGACCCAGTACTTC	CASSQSKELAGEETQYF
TRBJ2-3	.	TRBV21-1	.	TGTGCCAGCAGCCCCGCGGGTGGGCCGGGGACAGATACGCAGTATTTT	CASSPAGGPGTDTQYF
TRBJ2-7	.	TRBV4-1	.	TGCGCCAGCAGCCAAGCGGGAACAGCTGTCTACGAGCAGTACTTC	CASSQAGTAVYEQYF
TRBJ2-7	.	TRBV5-1	.	TGCGCCAGCAGCTTGTCTCCTTCCTACGAGCAGTACTTC	CASSLSPSYEQYF
TRBJ1-1	TRBD1	TRBV9	.	TGTGCCAGCAGCGGAGGACAGGGGTCCTCTCTTAACACTGAAGCTTTCTTT	CASSGGQGSSLNTEAFF
TRBJ2-7	TRBD2	TRBV7-9	few	TGTGCCAGCTCGACTAGCGGGATCGACGAGCAGTACTTC	CASSTSGIDEQYF
TRBJ2-2	.	TRBV6-6	.	TGTGCCAGCTTAGACACCGGGGAGCTGTTTTTT	CASLDTGELFF
TRBJ2-2	.	TRBV7-9	.	TGTGCCAGCAGCTCCGATATCGGGGAGCTGTTTTTT	CASSSDIGELFF
TRBJ1-5	.	TRBV30	.	TGTGCCTGGAGTGACCGGGACAGCAATCAGCCCCAGCATTTT	CAWSDRDSNQPQHF
TRBJ1-2	.	TRBV7-9	once	TGTGCCAGCAGCTTCGAGGTCCCGGATGGCTACACCTTC	CASSFEVPDGYTF
TRBJ1-1	.	TRBV16	.	TGTGCCAGCAGCCAAAGGGGGGACTTTCCAACTTTCTTT	CASSQRGDFPTFF
TRBJ2-7	.	TRBV5-6	.	TGTGCCAGCAGCTTGATACAGAACTACGAGCAGTACTTC	CASSLIQNYEQYF
TRBJ2-7	.	TRBV9	.	TGTGCCAGCAGCGCCGGGGATGCCTACGAGCAGTACTTC	CASSAGDAYEQYF
TRBJ2-3	.	TRBV27	.	TGTGCCAGCAGCTATGGGGGGGCAAGCACAGATACGCAGTATTTT	CASSYGGASTDTQYF
TRBJ1-2	.	TRBV27	.	TGTGCCAGCATCGACTTAGCTAACTATGGCTACACCTTC	CASIDLANYGYTF
TRBJ1-5	.	TRBV27	.	TGTGCCAGCAGTTTAAAGGGATGGGATCAGCCCCAGCATTTT	CASSLKGWDQPQHF
TRBJ2-4	.	TRBV27	.	TGTGCCAGCAGTTTATATGGGAAGGGGGGTACTCACATTCAGTACTTC	CASSLYGKGGTHIQYF
TRBJ2-7	.	TRBV7-2	.	TGTGCCAGCAGCGCCGTGCAGCCCTCCTACGAGCAGTACTTC	CASSAVQPSYEQYF
TRBJ1-1	.	TRBV11-3	.	TGTGCCAGCAGCTCAGGCACGGGGAACACTGAAGCTTTCTTT	CASSSGTGNTEAFF
TRBJ2-3	TRBD2	TRBV11-3	.	TGTGCCAGCAGCTCTCCGGGGAGCGGGGGATCGGGGTTGGCAGATACGCAGTATTTT	CASSSPGSGGSGLADTQYF
TRBJ2-1	TRBD2	TRBV6-5	.	TGTGCCAGCAGTTGGGGACTAGCGGAGTGGAGAGATGAGCAGTTCTTC	CASSWGLAEWRDEQFF
TRBJ2-7	TRBD2	TRBV6-5	.	TGTGCCAGCAGCCAACTAGCGGGAGTATCCTACGAGCAGTACTTC	CASSQLAGVSYEQYF
TRBJ2-7	TRBD1	TRBV4-1	.	TGCGCCAGCAGCCAACAAGACAGGGGGCAGGACGAGCAGTACTTC	CASSQQDRGQDEQYF
TRBJ1-4	TRBD1	TRBV9	once	TGTGCCAGCAGCGGGGACAGGACCCGGGAAAAACTGTTTTTT	CASSGDRTREKLFF
TRBJ2-7	.	TRBV10-1	.	TGCGCCAGCAGTGAGGTAGGTCAGGGCGTACCCTACGAGCAGTACTTC	CASSEVGQGVPYEQYF
TRBJ2-1	.	TRBV6-5	.	TGTGCCAGCAACGTACCAGGAGGTGAGCAGTTCTTC	CASNVPGGEQFF
TRBJ1-2	.	TRBV30	.	TGTGCCACGGATAGGGAGACCGGCTACACCTTC	CATDRETGYTF
TRBJ2-7	.	TRBV4-2	.	TGTGCCAGCAGCGTGCAGGGTAACGAGCAGTACTTC	CASSVQGNEQYF
TRBJ2-3	.	TRBV6-6	few	TGTGCCAGCAGTGAGAGGACTAGCACAGATACGCAGTATTTT	CASSERTSTDTQYF
TRBJ2-1	.	TRBV6-1	.	TGTGCCAGCAGTGAAACCGGGACTCCCATGGTCGATGAGCAGTTCTTC	CASSETGTPMVDEQFF
TRBJ1-4	.	TRBV11-2	.	TGTGCCAGCAGCTTCCGGGACAAGACTAATGAAAAACTGTTTTTT	CASSFRDKTNEKLFF
TRBJ2-7	TRBD2	TRBV6-6	once	TGTGCCAGCAGTTACTCGGGCGGGGGGCTCTCCTACGAGCAGTACTTC	CASSYSGGGLSYEQYF
TRBJ2-1	.	TRBV11-3	.	TGTGCCAGCAGCTTAGATCCCAAGTGGAATGAGCAGTTCTTC	CASSLDPKWNEQFF
TRBJ2-2	TRBD1	TRBV5-1	.	TGCGCCAGCAGCTGGGAACCGGACAGGGGGGACACCGGGGAGCTGTTTTTT	CASSWEPDRGDTGELFF
TRBJ2-3	TRBD2	TRBV10-2	.	TGCGCCAGCAGTAGTGCAAAAGCGGGAGAGGTCACAGATACGCAGTATTTT	CASSSAKAGEVTDTQYF
TRBJ2-1	.	TRBV13	.	TGTGCCAGCAGCCCTAACAATGAGCAGTTCTTC	CASSPNNEQFF
TRBJ1-2	.	TRBV2	few	TGTGCCAGCAGTGAGTACGTCAGCTACGGCTACACCTTC	CASSEYVSYGYTF
TRBJ1-6	.	TRBV13	.	TGTGCCAGCAGCTTAGGCATGAGCTCCTATAATTCACCCCTCCACTTT	CASSLGMSSYNSPLHF
TRBJ1-5	TRBD1	TRBV5-3	large	TGTGCCAGAAGCCAGGGGACAGAAAATAGCAATCAGCCCCAGCATTTT	CARSQGTENSNQPQHF
TRBJ1-5	.	TRBV28	.	TGTGCCAGCAGACGAACTCTTGCAGGGGATCAGCCCCAGCATTTT	CASRRTLAGDQPQHF